One sample yielded the 32 T cell receptor beta chains listed below, sequenced in a study of blood T cell repertoires in COVID-19. Generated by immunoSEQ multiplex PCR, the TCRdb table keeps only in-frame clones and is missing some. The top ten clones hold 0.85% to 0.95% of a sample with around 200,000 clones, approximately 87% of them seen once. What was sequenced was peripheral blood. The receptor set was obtained from a woman between 18 and 29 years old who had recovered from COVID-19.

The genes are TRBV9 and TRBJ1-5; possible D gene TRBD1, 6 bases. Trimming removed 4 bases from V and 5 bases from J, with 16 bases in between. The CDR3 runs 15 residues. Per germline, CDR1 SGDLS and CDR2 YYNGEE. As DNA, the CDR3 is TGTGCCAGCAGCCAGGATTGGACAGAGGATCAGCCCCAGCATTTT. Its translation: CASSQDWTEDQPQHF.

Only one count was recorded for this clone. The genes are TRBV30 and TRBJ2-6; D ambiguous. Germline CDR1 GTSNPN, CDR2 SVGIG (reference sequence). With 4 bases removed from V and 0 bases from J, the gap between germline ends came to 16 bases. This CDR3 is 17 amino acids long. The chain's CDR3 is CAWKLRPTYSGANVLTF. CDR3 bases: TGTGCCTGGAAACTAAGGCCCACCTACTCTGGGGCCAACGTCCTGACTTTC.

V and J are TRBV10-3 and TRBJ1-2; the D gene is possibly TRBD1 (5 bases). Between the trimmed V and J ends, which lost 2 bases and 7 bases, there was a span of 17 bases. Germline V gene data show CDR1 as ENHRY and CDR2 as SYGVKD. The CDR3 loop spans 15 amino acids. In nucleotides, the CDR3 is TGTGCCATCAGTGAGACTCAGGGAGGGAACACTGGCTACACCTTC. Its protein product is CAISETQGGNTGYTF.

This rearrangement joins TRBV4-2 to TRBJ2-3; TRBD2 matches 9 bases. The germline V gene has CDR1 LGHNA and CDR2 YNFKEQ. The junction had 7 bases not matched to a gene; V was cut back by 4 bases and J by 5 bases. The CDR3 is 15 amino acids. The CDR3 DNA reads TGTGCCAGCAGCCCGAGGACTAGCGATCAAGATACGCAGTATTTT. Encoded protein: CASSPRTSDQDTQYF.

This clone was recorded only once. The chain joins TRBV5-4 to TRBJ2-6; D is perhaps TRBD2 (5 bases). Germline loops: CDR1 SGHNT, CDR2 YYREEE (reference sequence). Trimming shortened V by 8 bases and J by 1 base, and 10 bases separated the two germline ends. The CDR3 contains 14 residues. The CDR3 loop reads CASVPGSGANVLTF. CDR3 nucleotides: TGTGCCAGTGTACCGGGGTCTGGGGCCAACGTCCTGACTTTC. The full variable domain, rest sourced from reference TRBV5-4 and TRBJ2-6, is ETGVTQSPTHLIKTRGQQVTLRCSSQSGHNTVSWYQQALGQGPQFIFQYYREEENGRGNFPPRFSGLQFPNYSSELNVNALELDDSALYLCASVPGSGANVLTFGAGSRLTVL.

The rearrangement joins TRBV28 to TRBJ1-4; D unresolved. The CDR3 sequence is 15 residues long. V was cut by 7 bases and J by 7 bases, with 19 bases left in between. Germline CDR1 MDHEN, CDR2 SYDVKM. The CDR3 loop is CASTSRFSRFEKLFF. The CDR3 bases are TGTGCCAGCACCTCTCGGTTTTCCCGGTTTGAAAAACTGTTTTTT.

V usage is TRBV19 and J usage is TRBJ2-7; perhaps TRBD2 as D (6 bases). V was shortened by 5 bases and J by 7 bases, with 12 bases between the two germline ends. Germline V gives CDR1 LNHDA, CDR2 SQIVND (reference sequence). The length of the CDR3 is 12 residues. The DNA for the CDR3 is TGTGCCAGTAGTCCCCCGGCGGGAGAGCAGTACGTC. Encoded protein: CASSPPAGEQYV.

The rearrangement joins TRBV14 to TRBJ1-1, with D perhaps matching TRBD1 (5 bases). The V and J ends lost 1 base and 4 bases respectively, with 19 bases between them. Per the germline V gene, CDR1 is SGHDN and CDR2 is FVKESK. The CDR3 is 17 amino acids. CDR3 DNA sequence: TGTGCCAGCAGCCAAGGGCCGTTCGGGCAGGGAACCACTGAAGCTTTCTTT. Its translation is CASSQGPFGQGTTEAFF.

The genes are TRBV28 and TRBJ2-7; D may be TRBD2 (5 bases). Germline values: CDR1 MDHEN, CDR2 SYDVKM. The CDR3 is 13 amino acids. V was clipped by 1 base and J by 10 bases, with 14 bases between them. CDR3 nucleotide sequence: TGTGCCAGCAGTTTATCGGCGGGCTCCACCCAGTACGTC. It translates to CASSLSAGSTQYV.

The gene calls are TRBV18 and TRBJ1-4, with D possibly TRBD1 on 5 matching bases. Germline values: CDR1 KGHSH, CDR2 LQKENI. V was cut by 6 bases and J by 7 bases, with 21 bases left in between. The CDR3 totals 16 residues. The CDR3 loop reads CASSRKTGLTGEKLFF. CDR3 nucleotides: TGTGCCAGCTCCCGAAAAACAGGTTTGACCGGTGAAAAACTGTTTTTT. The whole variable domain, remainder taken from reference TRBV18 and TRBJ1-4, is NAGVMQNPRHLVRRRGQEARLRCSPMKGHSHVYWYRQLPEEGLKFMVYLQKENIIDESGMPKERFSAEFPKEGPSILRIQQVVRGDSAAYFCASSRKTGLTGEKLFFGSGTQLSVL.

The chain combines TRBV6-6 with TRBJ2-7; TRBD2 matches at 10 bases. J was trimmed by 2 bases and V by 6 bases; bases with no gene match: 1. The CDR3 has 13 amino acids. Germline values: CDR1 MNHNY, CDR2 SVGAGI (reference sequence). The CDR3 here is CASSLAGAYEQYF. The CDR3 DNA reads TGTGCCAGCAGCCTAGCGGGGGCCTACGAGCAGTACTTC.

The V gene is TRBV4-1, the J gene TRBJ1-1, with TRBD1 matching over 7 bases. There are 14 residues in the CDR3. Trimming took 3 bases from V and 4 from J; bases not matched to a gene: 5. Germline assignment: CDR1 MGHRA and CDR2 YSYEKL. The CDR3 spells CASSQAAGGTEAFF. The DNA of the CDR3 is TGCGCCAGCAGCCAGGCCGCAGGGGGCACTGAAGCTTTCTTT.

This clone has only a few counts. The CDR3 here is CASSERFYTEAFF. CDR3 DNA sequence: TGTGCCAGCAGTGAACGGTTCTACACTGAAGCTTTCTTT. The V gene is TRBV6-1, the J gene TRBJ1-1; no firm D call. Germline V gives CDR1 MNHNS, CDR2 SASEGT. V lost 2 bases, J lost 3 bases, and 7 bases lay in between. The CDR3 is 13 residues long.

This sequence joins TRBV7-8 and TRBJ1-3; D not resolved. The V gene lost 7 bases and the J gene lost 2 bases, with 6 bases spanning the gap. Germline-derived CDR1 and CDR2 are SGHVS and FQNEAQ. CDR3 length equals 12 residues. CDR3: CASTAAGNTIYF. CDR3 nucleotide sequence: TGTGCCAGCACCGCGGCTGGAAACACCATATATTTT.

The CDR3 loop is CASSQEDRGNYGYTF. CDR3 DNA sequence: TGCGCCAGCAGCCAAGAAGACAGGGGAAACTATGGCTACACCTTC. This rearrangement joins TRBV4-1 to TRBJ1-2; 8 nucleotides match TRBD1. Unmatched junction bases numbered 2, after V lost 0 bases and J lost 2 bases. The CDR3 length is 15 residues. Germline loops: CDR1 MGHRA, CDR2 YSYEKL.

The chain recombines TRBV24-1 with TRBJ1-6; D is perhaps TRBD1 (5 bases). V gave up 3 bases and J gave up 10 bases, with 12 bases separating them. The CDR3 has 14 amino acids. From germline, CDR1 is KGHDR and CDR2 SFDVKD. Written as DNA, the CDR3 is TGTGCCACCAGTGATCCTACAGGAAAATCACCCCTCCACTTT. Amino acids: CATSDPTGKSPLHF.

The chain is built from TRBV2 and TRBJ1-6; D perhaps matches TRBD1 (5 bases). Trimming left V 11 bases short and J 0 bases short, with 11 bases between. The CDR3 consists of 14 residues. From germline, CDR1 is SNHLY and CDR2 FYNNEI. The CDR3 coding sequence is TGTGCCTGGGGCCAGAGCTCCTATAATTCACCCCTCCACTTT. Residues: CAWGQSSYNSPLHF. Combining the CDR3 with reference TRBV2 and TRBJ1-6 gives the whole variable domain EPEVTQTPSHQVTQMGQEVILRCVPISNHLYFYWYRQILGQKVEFLVSFYNNEISEKSEIFDDQFSVERPDGSNFTLKIRSTKLEDSAMYFCAWGQSSYNSPLHFGNGTRLTVT.

The gene calls are TRBV30 and TRBJ1-1; D is unresolved. V lost 2 bases, J lost 2 bases, and 12 bases lay in between. Germline V gene data show CDR1 as GTSNPN and CDR2 as SVGIG (reference sequence). CDR3 length: 14 residues. CDR3 protein: CAWSRLELNTEAFF. CDR3 bases: TGTGCCTGGAGTAGGTTGGAGCTAAACACTGAAGCTTTCTTT.

V is TRBV7-9 and J is TRBJ1-2; D gene uncertain. The CDR3 spans 13 residues. Per germline, CDR1 SEHNR and CDR2 FQNEAQ (reference sequence). V was pared by 5 bases and J by 8 bases, with 15 bases between. CDR3 bases: TGTGCCAGCAGCGACGCACACGAGGGCGGCTACACCTTC. Translating it yields CASSDAHEGGYTF.

This clone was counted once. The chain links TRBV7-2 to TRBJ2-7, with 8 bases lining up with TRBD1. The CDR3 runs to 15 residues. The V gene end was trimmed by 3 bases and the J gene end by 0 bases; junction bases not matched to a gene: 4. Germline V lookup: CDR1 SGHTA, CDR2 FQGNSA. The CDR3 is CASSFGQGGSYEQYF. CDR3 in DNA: TGTGCCAGCAGCTTCGGACAGGGCGGCTCCTACGAGCAGTACTTC.

The gene calls are TRBV10-3 and TRBJ2-1, with TRBD1 matching over 11 bases. This CDR3 is built from 18 residues. In germline, CDR1 is ENHRY, CDR2 SYGVKD. Trimming at V came to 2 bases and at J to 0 bases, leaving 6 bases not matched to a gene. This CDR3 is CAISEASGTGGSYNEQFF. CDR3 sequence (DNA): TGTGCCATCAGTGAGGCCTCCGGGACAGGGGGCTCCTACAATGAGCAGTTCTTC.

Of note for this clone: At the DNA level, this CDR3 is encoded by other sequences in the same sample as well. The genes are TRBV5-1 and TRBJ2-5; tentative D call: TRBD1 (5 bases). The germline V gene encodes CDR1 SGHRS and CDR2 YFSETQ. Trimming removed 0 bases at V and 2 bases at J, with 5 bases between. The CDR3 covers 13 residues. CDR3 region: CASSLGQQETQYF. CDR3 in DNA: TGCGCCAGCAGCTTGGGACAGCAAGAGACCCAGTACTTC.

The chain employs TRBV7-2 and TRBJ2-3; 16 nucleotides match TRBD2. The CDR3 spans 17 residues. Losses at the gene ends were 5 bases for V and 7 bases for J; bases not matched to a gene: 9. Germline V gene lookup returns CDR1 SGHTA and CDR2 FQGNSA. The CDR3 loop is CASSPPGLAGGSNTQYF. The CDR3 nucleotides are TGTGCCAGCAGCCCACCGGGACTAGCGGGGGGGTCAAATACGCAGTATTTT. The full variable domain, with the rest looked up from reference TRBV7-2 and TRBJ2-3, is GAGVSQSPSNKVTEKGKDVELRCDPISGHTALYWYRQSLGQGLEFLIYFQGNSAPDKSGLPSDRFSAERTGGSVSTLTIQRTQQEDSAVYLCASSPPGLAGGSNTQYFGPGTRLTVL.

The chain combines TRBV2 with TRBJ2-4; TRBD1 aligns across 7 bases. CDR1 and CDR2 from the germline V gene are SNHLY and FYNNEI. The CDR3 is made up of 16 amino acids. V gave up 1 base and J gave up 7 bases; unmatched junction bases: 10. CDR3 protein: CASSEEIVGTENIQYF. In DNA form, the CDR3 reads TGTGCCAGCAGTGAAGAGATAGTGGGGACAGAGAACATTCAGTACTTC.

V is TRBV28 and J is TRBJ1-4; maybe TRBD1 (5 bases). Trimming stripped 6 bases from V and 7 bases from J, with 9 bases between. The CDR3 totals 12 residues. From germline, CDR1 is MDHEN and CDR2 SYDVKM. The CDR3 sequence is CASRTVGEKLFF. CDR3 bases: TGTGCCAGCAGGACAGTCGGTGAAAAACTGTTTTTT.

The rearrangement uses TRBV9 and TRBJ2-7, with D possibly TRBD1 on 6 matching bases. The CDR3 spans 13 residues. The V gene lost 2 bases and the J gene lost 3 bases, with 9 bases spanning the gap. Germline-derived CDR1 and CDR2 are SGDLS and YYNGEE. The CDR3 sequence: CASSVSTGYEQYF. CDR3 nucleotides: TGTGCCAGCAGCGTTTCGACAGGCTACGAGCAGTACTTC.

In DNA form, the CDR3 reads TGTGCCAGCAGTCAACAGGGATCTCAATCCCAAGAGACCCAGTACTTC. Encoded protein: CASSQQGSQSQETQYF. The rearrangement links TRBV2 to TRBJ2-5; the D gene is possibly TRBD1 (6 bases). V was shortened by 5 bases and J by 1 base, with 17 bases between the two germline ends. The CDR3 consists of 16 residues. CDR1 SNHLY and CDR2 FYNNEI come from the germline V gene.

The chain recombines TRBV19 with TRBJ1-2; 7 nucleotides agree with TRBD1. V shed 4 bases, J shed 3 bases, and the junction held 2 bases outside the gene matches. CDR3 length: 13 amino acids. Germline V lookup: CDR1 LNHDA, CDR2 SQIVND (reference sequence). DNA of the CDR3: TGTGCCAGTAGTACAGACAGGGACTATGGCTACACCTTC. The encoded protein is CASSTDRDYGYTF.

The V call is TRBV25-1, the J call TRBJ1-1; D possibly corresponds to TRBD1 (5 bases). V lost 6 bases, J lost 7 bases, and 12 bases lay in between. The germline V gene has CDR1 MGHDK and CDR2 SYGVNS. CDR3 length equals 12 residues. The CDR3 protein is CASSRTQREAFF. The CDR3 DNA reads TGTGCCAGCAGCCGGACACAGCGTGAAGCTTTCTTT.

This rearrangement joins TRBV7-9 to TRBJ2-1; TRBD2 is a possible D gene (5 bases). The V and J ends lost 1 base and 4 bases respectively, with 11 bases between them. The CDR3 consists of 15 residues. Germline lookup yields CDR1 SEHNR and CDR2 FQNEAQ (reference sequence). This chain's CDR3 is CASSLVLGDYNEQFF. CDR3 nucleotide sequence: TGTGCCAGCAGCTTAGTTCTCGGGGATTACAATGAGCAGTTCTTC.

J is TRBJ2-3 and V is TRBV2; D ambiguous. Trimming cost V 1 base and J 2 bases, with 10 bases left between them. This CDR3 region has 15 residues. Germline CDR1 SNHLY, CDR2 FYNNEI. The CDR3 DNA reads TGTGCCAGCAGTGAAGAGCGTCCACCCACAGATACGCAGTATTTT. It is translated as CASSEERPPTDTQYF.

The chain recombines TRBV27 with TRBJ2-7; 8 bases agree with TRBD2. From germline, CDR1 is MNHEY and CDR2 SMNVEV (reference sequence). This CDR3 region has 16 residues. V lost 5 bases, J lost 0 bases, and 9 bases stayed unmatched. CDR3 DNA: TGTGCCAGCAGTACCTGGCGAGCGGGGGTCTCCTACGAGCAGTACTTC. Its translation is CASSTWRAGVSYEQYF.